The rows below give T cell receptor beta chains drawn from one sample of a study of early T cells in non-severe SARS-CoV-2 infection. Using its own MiXCR run on the 5' RACE reads, TCRdb lists one record per CDR3 protein. The top ten clones hold about an eighth of a sample with 60,000 to 65,000 distinct CDR3 sequences, 8.8% of them seen once. The sequencing here drew on whole blood, taken at baseline. These receptors were obtained from an adult who was a healthcare worker with PCR-confirmed SARS-CoV-2 infection or an uninfected control (not recorded which). Each CDR3 is given with its conserved first and last residue.

CDR3: CASRRSGTGGNEQFF
V: TRBV6-2/TRBV6-3

CDR3: CASSWRQGGLAGSLGELFF
V: TRBV7-6

CDR3: CASSGRDSLGTQYF
V: TRBV9

CDR3: CASSYPVGHSNQPQHF
V: TRBV6-5

CDR3: CASSERGKGAYEQYF
V: TRBV2

CDR3: CASSETPFASNTGELFF
V: TRBV6-1

CDR3: CSVLRQGYDTGELFF
V: TRBV29-1

CDR3: CASSQADYVRGDYEQYF
V: TRBV4-3

CDR3: CASSLVAGGRETQYF
V: TRBV12-3/TRBV12-4

CDR3: CASSQDVSPTQYF
V: TRBV4-1

CDR3: CASSRVAGVKADTQYF
V: TRBV7-9

CDR3: CASSTGNIGYNEQFF
V: TRBV11-2

CDR3: CASSGGGNGRGQETQYF
V: TRBV6-5

CDR3: CSARGWGGEDTEAFF
V: TRBV20-1

CDR3: CASSPGLAGVFTDTQYF
V: TRBV7-6

CDR3: CASSLIAGSQNEQFF
V: TRBV7-7

CDR3: CANRSIAGRTYNEQFF
V: TRBV11-2

CDR3: CASNRSPNTGELFF
V: TRBV6-5

CDR3: CASSPKAGNTEAFF
V: TRBV6-6

CDR3: CASSEGPGLDSEQFF
V: TRBV6-1

CDR3: CASSMTGNGQPQHF
V: TRBV19

CDR3: CASRDGRGGGRAGGQFF
V: TRBV5-4

CDR3: CASSQGAYNEQFF
V: TRBV4-3

CDR3: CASSSSGTGAGEQYF
V: TRBV7-6

CDR3: CASSLAVEYNEQFF
V: TRBV7-2

CDR3: CSAVSDRAAFF
V: TRBV20-1

CDR3: CASSLGIAGGYTDTQYF
V: TRBV5-5

CDR3: CASSPSLGVRGANEQFF
V: TRBV11-2

CDR3: CASSWIDRGAAYEQYF
V: TRBV7-6

CDR3: CASSLVTNNEQFF
V: TRBV7-9

CDR3: CASRYTEAFF
V: TRBV2

CDR3: CASSGTGTNYGYTF
V: TRBV9